This TCR beta chain stems from a study of cytomegalovirus exposure and HLA in healthy donors. The length of the CDR3 is 14 residues. Trimming stripped 10 bases from V and 5 bases from J, with 20 bases between. Germline loops: CDR1 SGHTA, CDR2 FQGNSA. Data came from immunoSEQ multiplex PCR; TCRdb stores just in-frame clones and leaves some out. The table has roughly 60,000 clones, roughly 94% seen once. The sample comprised PBMCs. This clonotype was obtained from a woman aged 18-29 years in good health and CMV-seropositive. The chain combines TRBV7-2 with TRBJ2-5; D is ambiguous. In DNA form, the CDR3 reads TGTGCCACCGCCCCCCCTCCCACGAGGGAGACCCAGTACTTC. Protein product: CATAPPPTRETQYF.